In its sample, the clone carrying this T cell receptor beta chain was seen many times. Its antigen is still unknown. This entry is derived from a study of glioma-infiltrating T cells. TCR alpha and beta CDR3 regions were amplified from RNA using iRepertoire nested multiplex PCR. For one-step reverse transcription and amplification, roughly 95-400 ng of tissue mRNA or PBMC total RNA was used. Using its own MiXCR run on the multiplex PCR reads, TCRdb lists one record per CDR3 protein. The sample records more than 85,000 distinct CDR3 sequences, less than 30% being singletons. This CDR3 comprises 15 residues. The germline gives CDR1 MGHRA, CDR2 YSYEKL. Trimming took 4 bases from V and 6 from J; bases not matched to a gene: 9. General observations from the study: Above-expected tissue-blood divergence occurred in all gliomas, most in low-grade ones.

The sequence was obtained from a human donor with low-grade glioma or glioblastoma, undergoing nonglioma brain surgery, or in good health (not recorded which). The rearrangement uses TRBV4-1 and TRBJ1-5; 7 bases are shared with TRBD1. The sequenced material came from glioma tissue, nonneoplastic brain tissue, or PBMCs (not recorded which). The DNA of the CDR3 is TGCGCCAGCAGCCTCCAAGACAGGGATGGTCAGCCCCAGCATTTT. Translated, it gives CASSLQDRDGQPQHF.